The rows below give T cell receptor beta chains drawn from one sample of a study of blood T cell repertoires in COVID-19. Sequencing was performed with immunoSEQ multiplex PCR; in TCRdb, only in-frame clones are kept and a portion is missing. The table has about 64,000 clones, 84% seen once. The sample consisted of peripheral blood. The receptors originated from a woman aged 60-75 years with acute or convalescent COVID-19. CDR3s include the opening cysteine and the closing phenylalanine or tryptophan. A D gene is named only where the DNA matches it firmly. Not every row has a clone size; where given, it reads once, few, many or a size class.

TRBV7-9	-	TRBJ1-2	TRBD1	CASSLGTGYGYTF	TGTGCCAGCAGCTTGGGGACAGGCTATGGCTACACCTTC
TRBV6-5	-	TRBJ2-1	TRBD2	CASSTSGVDEQFF	TGTGCCAGCTCGACTAGCGGGGTGGATGAGCAGTTCTTC
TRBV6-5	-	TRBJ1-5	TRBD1	CASNEGQSINQPQHF	TGTGCCAGCAACGAGGGACAGAGTATTAATCAGCCCCAGCATTTT
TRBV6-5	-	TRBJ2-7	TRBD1	CASSYSGTGGYEQYF	TGTGCCAGCAGTTACTCCGGGACAGGGGGCTACGAGCAGTACTTC
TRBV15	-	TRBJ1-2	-	CATSREVDTSYGYTF	TGTGCCACCAGCAGAGAAGTCGACACATCCTATGGCTACACCTTC
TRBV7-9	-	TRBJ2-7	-	CASSYPGRGPSYEQYF	TGTGCCAGCAGCTACCCTGGGCGGGGGCCCTCCTACGAGCAGTACTTC
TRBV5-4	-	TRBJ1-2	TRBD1	CASSRGTGVDYGYTF	TGTGCCAGCAGCCGGGGGACAGGGGTGGACTATGGCTACACCTTC
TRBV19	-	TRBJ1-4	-	CASSVGKGRENEKLFF	TGTGCCAGTAGTGTGGGAAAGGGCAGGGAAAATGAAAAACTGTTTTTT
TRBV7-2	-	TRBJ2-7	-	CASSLSFTSSYEQYF	TGTGCCAGCAGCTTAAGCTTTACTAGCTCCTACGAGCAGTACTTC
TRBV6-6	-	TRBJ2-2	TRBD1	CAIRGRTGELFF	TGTGCCATAAGGGGGCGGACCGGGGAGCTGTTTTTT
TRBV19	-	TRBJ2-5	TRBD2	CASSSGLAASGTQYF	TGTGCCAGTAGTTCCGGACTAGCGGCTTCGGGGACCCAGTACTTC
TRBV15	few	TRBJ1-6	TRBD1	CATSRATGAIYNSPLHF	TGTGCCACCAGCAGAGCTACAGGGGCCATTTATAATTCACCCCTCCACTTT
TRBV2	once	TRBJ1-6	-	CAGSQRQNPNSPLHF	TGTGCCGGCAGCCAAAGACAGAACCCTAATTCACCCCTCCACTTT
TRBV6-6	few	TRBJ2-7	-	CASSLGDRYEQYF	TGTGCCAGCAGTTTGGGTGACAGATACGAGCAGTACTTC
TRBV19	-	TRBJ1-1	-	CASSISSGRTEAFF	TGTGCCAGTAGTATCAGCTCCGGGAGAACTGAAGCTTTCTTT
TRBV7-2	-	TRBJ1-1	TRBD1	CASSLRDSYTEAFF	TGTGCCAGCAGCTTGAGGGACAGTTACACTGAAGCTTTCTTT
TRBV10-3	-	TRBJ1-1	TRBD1	CAIMGQGSMNTEAFF	TGTGCCATCATGGGACAGGGCTCAATGAACACTGAAGCTTTCTTT
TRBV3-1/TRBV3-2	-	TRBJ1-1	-	CASSQVGGGNTEAFF	TGTGCCAGCAGCCAAGTAGGAGGAGGGAACACTGAAGCTTTCTTT
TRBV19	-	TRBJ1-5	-	CASSGSLQGQPQHF	TGTGCCAGTAGTGGCAGCCTACAGGGCCAGCCCCAGCATTTT
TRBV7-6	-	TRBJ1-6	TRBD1	CASIRQGTKPESPPLHF	TGTGCCAGCATCCGACAGGGGACGAAACCCGAGTCGCCACCCCTCCACTTT
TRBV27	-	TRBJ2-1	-	CASSLWAAVNEQFF	TGTGCCAGCAGTTTATGGGCAGCGGTGAATGAGCAGTTCTTC
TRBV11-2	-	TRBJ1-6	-	CASSLDRINSPLHF	TGTGCCAGCAGCCTTGACAGGATTAATTCACCCCTCCACTTT
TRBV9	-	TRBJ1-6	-	CASTKEGTSSYNSPLHF	TGTGCCAGCACCAAAGAAGGGACTAGCTCCTATAATTCACCCCTCCACTTT
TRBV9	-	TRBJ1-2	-	CASSVGRIDYGYTF	TGTGCCAGCAGCGTAGGCAGGATCGACTATGGCTACACCTTC
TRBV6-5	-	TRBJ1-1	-	CASRITHVNTEAFF	TGTGCCAGCAGAATTACACATGTGAACACTGAAGCTTTCTTT
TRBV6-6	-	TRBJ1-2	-	CASSRTENYGYTF	TGTGCCAGCAGTCGGACGGAGAACTATGGCTACACCTTC
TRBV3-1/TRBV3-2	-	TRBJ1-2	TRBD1	CASSPGVGGQASYGYTF	TGTGCCAGCAGCCCCGGGGTAGGTGGACAGGCATCCTATGGCTACACCTTC
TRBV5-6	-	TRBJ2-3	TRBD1	CASSLWDRASDTQYF	TGTGCCAGCAGCTTGTGGGACAGGGCTTCGGATACGCAGTATTTT
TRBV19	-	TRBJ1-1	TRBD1	CASRRGQQNTEAFF	TGTGCCAGCCGGAGGGGGCAGCAGAACACTGAAGCTTTCTTT
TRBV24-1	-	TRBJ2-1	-	CATSDGPPEGNEQFF	TGTGCCACCAGTGATGGGCCTCCCGAAGGCAATGAGCAGTTCTTC
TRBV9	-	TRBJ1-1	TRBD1	CASSVAGGGLNTEAFF	TGTGCCAGCAGCGTAGCTGGAGGGGGCTTGAACACTGAAGCTTTCTTT
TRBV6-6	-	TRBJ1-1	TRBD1	CASTADRSFEAFF	TGTGCCAGCACCGCGGACAGGAGCTTTGAAGCTTTCTTT
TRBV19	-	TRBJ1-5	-	CASSTQGGNQPQHF	TGTGCCAGTAGTACACAGGGAGGCAATCAGCCCCAGCATTTT
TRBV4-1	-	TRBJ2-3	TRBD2	CASSQEGAGGPSTDTQYF	TGCGCCAGCAGCCAAGAGGGAGCGGGGGGCCCTAGCACAGATACGCAGTATTTT
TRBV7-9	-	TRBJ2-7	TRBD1	CASSLAVQGAGEQYF	TGTGCCAGCAGCTTAGCCGTCCAGGGGGCCGGCGAGCAGTACTTC
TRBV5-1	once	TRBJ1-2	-	CASSRAGTGNYGYTF	TGCGCCAGCAGTCGGGCCGGGACTGGGAACTATGGCTACACCTTC